These 25 T cell receptor beta chains share one sample of origin, sequenced in a study of radiotherapy plus CTLA-4 blockade in lung cancer listed by TCRdb under 2018. The library was obtained by the immunoSEQ multiplex PCR assay. Sourced from immuneACCESS, this table was stored by TCRdb with only in-frame sequences that have V and J called. A share of the clones is absent; for the studies checked, an unresolved V gene accounts for under half, and the remainder has no known explanation. The sample has approximately 85,000 clones on record, about four fifths of them singletons. Roughly 15% of the sample is in the top ten clones. The material sequenced was peripheral blood, taken from a patient treated with radiotherapy plus ipilimumab. These receptors were obtained from a human donor with non-small cell lung cancer that progressed on radiotherapy plus ipilimumab.

This CDR3 reads CASSLTGTGANVLTF. The CDR3 DNA is TGTGCCAGCAGCTTAACGGGGACTGGGGCCAACGTCCTGACTTTC. This chain links TRBV7-9 with TRBJ2-6, with D perhaps TRBD2 (5 bases). Germline loops: CDR1 SEHNR, CDR2 FQNEAQ (reference sequence). Between the trimmed V and J ends, which lost 2 bases and 2 bases, there was a span of 7 bases. The CDR3 runs 15 residues.

This clone came up a few times. The rearrangement uses TRBV18 and TRBJ2-7; 8 nucleotides agree with TRBD2. The CDR3 length is 15 residues. Germline loops: CDR1 KGHSH, CDR2 LQKENI. V trimming: 5 bases; J trimming: 3 bases; junction bases outside the gene matches: 9. In DNA form, the CDR3 reads TGTGCCAGCTCATCCGTTGGGACTAGTGACTACGAGCAGTACTTC. This translates into CASSSVGTSDYEQYF.

The V call is TRBV28, the J call TRBJ2-1; D possibly corresponds to TRBD2 (6 bases). Germline V lookup: CDR1 MDHEN, CDR2 SYDVKM. This CDR3 has 15 amino acids. V shed 3 bases and J shed 0 bases, with 9 bases lying between them. Written as DNA, the CDR3 is TGTGCCAGCAGTTTGGCCGGGAGCTCCTACAATGAGCAGTTCTTC. It codes for CASSLAGSSYNEQFF.

The chain is built from TRBV2 and TRBJ1-2; 9 nucleotides line up with TRBD1. This CDR3 contains 16 residues. V lost 7 bases and J lost 1; bases outside the gene matches: 10. The germline V gene encodes CDR1 SNHLY and CDR2 FYNNEI. As DNA, the CDR3 is TGTGCCAGCACGGGGGGACAGGGATCGTTTAACTATGGCTACACCTTC. Encoded protein: CASTGGQGSFNYGYTF.

The chain has TRBV7-9 and TRBJ1-3; D is undetermined. V gave up 5 bases and J gave up 8 bases, with 10 bases separating them. Germline V gene data show CDR1 as SEHNR and CDR2 as FQNEAQ (reference sequence). This CDR3 is built from 12 residues. The CDR3 loop reads CASSPDPDTIYF. The CDR3 coding sequence is TGTGCCAGCAGCCCTGACCCAGACACCATATATTTT.

This chain uses TRBV11-2 with TRBJ1-5; a weak D match, TRBD1 (5 bases). This CDR3 contains 14 residues. Germline loops: CDR1 SGHAT, CDR2 FQNNGV. The V end lost 1 base, the J end lost 6 bases, and 10 bases lay between the germline ends. The CDR3 here is CASSLAREGQPQHF. The CDR3 DNA is TGTGCCAGCAGCTTAGCCAGGGAGGGTCAGCCCCAGCATTTT.

The chain links TRBV4-2 to TRBJ2-7; 12 bases are shared with TRBD2. Germline assignment: CDR1 LGHNA and CDR2 YNFKEQ. V dropped 5 bases and J dropped 7; count of bases not matched to a gene: 9. The CDR3 contains 15 residues. For the CDR3, the DNA is TGTGCCAGCAGCTCCGGACTAGCGGGGCGAGGTGAGCAGTACTTC. Protein product: CASSSGLAGRGEQYF.

The CDR3 loop reads CASSYSRGPYEQYF. CDR3 bases: TGTGCCAGCAGTTACTCCAGGGGGCCCTACGAGCAGTACTTC. The V and J genes are TRBV6-5 and TRBJ2-7; the match to TRBD1 covers 8 bases. Germline values: CDR1 MNHEY, CDR2 SVGAGI. CDR3 length: 14 amino acids. The J segment lost 2 bases and the V segment lost 0 bases, leaving 0 bases of the junction unmatched.

The J gene is TRBJ2-4, the V gene TRBV7-2; D call uncertain. CDR1 is SGHTA, CDR2 FQGNSA, per germline. V was shortened by 4 bases and J by 1 base, with 14 bases between the two germline ends. This CDR3 contains 16 residues. The CDR3 here is CASSSQTWLAKNIQYF. The CDR3 nucleotides are TGTGCCAGCAGCTCACAGACCTGGCTGGCCAAAAACATTCAGTACTTC. Variable domain in full (rest from reference TRBV7-2 and TRBJ2-4): GAGVSQSPSNKVTEKGKDVELRCDPISGHTALYWYRQSLGQGLEFLIYFQGNSAPDKSGLPSDRFSAERTGGSVSTLTIQRTQQEDSAVYLCASSSQTWLAKNIQYFGAGTRLSVL.

The chain is built from TRBV10-1 and TRBJ1-5, with TRBD1 matching over 7 bases. The CDR3 loop spans 16 amino acids. Germline values: CDR1 WNHNN, CDR2 SYGVQD (reference sequence). The trim removed 7 bases at V and 4 bases at J, leaving 13 bases unmatched. The CDR3 is CASTNPRTGENQPQHF. The DNA for the CDR3 is TGCGCCAGCACTAACCCCCGGACAGGCGAAAATCAGCCCCAGCATTTT.

This clone occurred a few times. The gene calls are TRBV6-6 and TRBJ1-3; D ambiguous. V was trimmed by 6 bases and J by 0 bases, leaving 9 bases between them. The CDR3 spans 14 residues. Germline V lookup: CDR1 MNHNY, CDR2 SVGAGI (reference sequence). The CDR3 here is CASSPGLSGNTIYF. Written as DNA, the CDR3 is TGTGCCAGCAGCCCAGGACTCTCTGGAAACACCATATATTTT.

This chain uses TRBV2 with TRBJ2-1; no reliable D call. The CDR3 has 15 residues. Trimming pared 4 bases from V and 5 bases from J, leaving 15 bases between. Germline-derived CDR1 and CDR2 are SNHLY and FYNNEI. In DNA form, the CDR3 reads TGTGCCAGCAGTGTGGCTAGACTTATAAACAATGAGCAGTTCTTC. Its translation is CASSVARLINNEQFF.

In the case of this clone: The same CDR3 arises from other DNA sequences in this sample as well. This chain links TRBV30 with TRBJ2-7, with TRBD2 as a possible D gene (5 bases). This CDR3 comprises 12 residues. V was clipped by 0 bases and J by 4 bases, with 7 bases between them. Germline CDR1 is GTSNPN and CDR2 is SVGIG (reference sequence). Here the CDR3 reads CAWSVGGYEQYF. CDR3 nucleotides: TGTGCCTGGAGTGTGGGCGGGTACGAGCAGTACTTC.

This chain uses TRBV9 with TRBJ1-3; TRBD1 might be the D (5 bases). Germline V gives CDR1 SGDLS, CDR2 YYNGEE. The CDR3 has 16 amino acids. V dropped 0 bases and J dropped 8 bases, with 18 bases sitting between them. For the CDR3, the DNA is TGTGCCAGCAGCGTAGAAACCCAGGGCCCGTGGGACACCATATATTTT. This encodes CASSVETQGPWDTIYF.

This clone was picked up a small number of times. The same CDR3 can be traced to other DNA sequences in this sample. The chain recombines TRBV28 with TRBJ1-2, with 8 bases aligning to TRBD1. Germline V gives CDR1 MDHEN, CDR2 SYDVKM. The ends lost 4 bases at V and 5 bases at J; junction bases unmatched: 6. This CDR3 is built from 14 residues. The CDR3 region is CASSSDRGLYGYTF. Written as DNA, the CDR3 is TGTGCCAGCAGTTCAGACAGGGGATTGTATGGCTACACCTTC.

The V and J genes are TRBV12-5 and TRBJ1-2, with 8 bases identical to TRBD1. Germline V gene sequence: CDR1 LGHNT, CDR2 FRNRAP. CDR3 length equals 15 residues. The V segment lost 2 bases and the J segment 4 bases; nucleotides outside the gene matches: 6. DNA of the CDR3: TGTGCTAGTGGTTTGCCGACAGGGGCCGGCTATGGCTACACCTTC. Its protein is CASGLPTGAGYGYTF.

The genes are TRBV10-3 and TRBJ2-5, with D perhaps TRBD1 (6 bases). The J call may be wrong; the DNA end is better matched by TRBJ2-7. Per the germline V gene, CDR1 is ENHRY and CDR2 is SYGVKD. This CDR3 has 14 residues. The CDR3 sequence is CAISFTGSSYEQYF. The CDR3 bases are TGTGCCATCAGTTTTACAGGGAGCTCCTACGAGCAGTACTTC.

Remarks on this clone: The junction does not match germline at one end; this may be a read error. V gene TRBV7-2 combines with J gene TRBJ2-7, with 11 positions matching TRBD2. Germline CDR1 is SGHTA and CDR2 is FQGNSA. This CDR3 comprises 14 residues. The CDR3 region has the DNA TGTGCCAGCAGCTCACTCTCGTCGGGACTAGCGGCTTCCTTC. Protein: CASSSLSSGLAASF.

This chain connects TRBV29-1 to TRBJ1-1, with 9 positions matching TRBD1. This CDR3 is built from 13 residues. CDR1 and CDR2 from the germline V gene are SQVTM and ANQGSEA. V shed 6 bases and J 4 bases; nucleotides not matched to a gene: 6. The CDR3 reads CSVRQGGITEAFF. Written as DNA, the CDR3 is TGCAGCGTAAGACAGGGGGGGATCACTGAAGCTTTCTTT.

The chain combines TRBV9 with TRBJ2-3, with TRBD2 as a possible D gene (5 bases). Per germline, CDR1 SGDLS and CDR2 YYNGEE. The germline V and J ends were trimmed by 2 bases and 3 bases, with 13 bases remaining between them. The CDR3 consists of 15 residues. The CDR3 DNA sequence: TGTGCCAGCAGCGTTGGGAGTCTCCGTACAGATACGCAGTATTTT. Encoded protein: CASSVGSLRTDTQYF.

V and J are TRBV7-8 and TRBJ1-4; D is perhaps TRBD1 (6 bases). CDR1 is SGHVS, CDR2 FQNEAQ, per germline. The CDR3 covers 15 residues. Trimming shortened V by 5 bases and J by 7 bases, and 17 bases separated the two germline ends. As DNA, the CDR3 is TGTGCCAGCAGCGCCCGGACAGCTCTCCTTGAAAAACTGTTTTTT. Amino acids: CASSARTALLEKLFF.

This chain joins TRBV14 and TRBJ1-4; D is perhaps TRBD1 (5 bases). V gave up 1 base and J gave up 8 bases, with 11 bases separating them. The CDR3 sequence is 14 residues long. Germline V CDR1 and CDR2: SGHDN, FVKESK. CDR3 in DNA: TGTGCCAGCAGCCAAGCGACAGTAGGGGAAAAACTGTTTTTT. Protein product: CASSQATVGEKLFF.

The chain carries TRBV2 and TRBJ2-1; 7 bases align to TRBD1. The germline V gene encodes CDR1 SNHLY and CDR2 FYNNEI. V dropped 7 bases and J dropped 1; count of bases not matched to a gene: 7. The CDR3 consists of 15 residues. The CDR3 DNA reads as TGTGCCAGCACTACCACGGGACAGTCCTACAATGAGCAGTTCTTC. Protein sequence: CASTTTGQSYNEQFF.

J is TRBJ1-1 and V is TRBV5-1; 7 nucleotides match TRBD1. V was pared by 3 bases and J by 2 bases, with 7 bases of the junction left unmatched. The CDR3 spans 15 residues. Germline CDR1 and CDR2: SGHRS and YFSETQ. CDR3 nucleotide sequence: TGCGCCAGCAGCTCGAACCAGGGGGTCAACACTGAAGCTTTCTTT. Its protein is CASSSNQGVNTEAFF.

The chain has TRBV7-2 and TRBJ1-2; D not certain. The V end lost 5 bases, the J end lost 4 bases, and 11 bases lay between the germline ends. There are 13 residues in the CDR3. In germline, CDR1 is SGHTA, CDR2 FQGNSA. The CDR3 spells CASSQAVSYGYTF. Here the CDR3 DNA reads TGTGCCAGCAGCCAAGCGGTGTCCTATGGCTACACCTTC.